This TCR beta chain is drawn from a study of shared clonotypes between healthy human individuals. Whole-study results and caveats: How much donors shared clonotypes was expected to be affected by sequencing depth. What limited the represented genetic and exposure-history diversity was the small number of donors.

CDR1 and CDR2 from the germline V gene are LNHNV and YYDKDF (reference sequence). V was trimmed by 1 base and J by 0 bases, leaving 10 bases between them. This CDR3 region has 15 residues. Several immunoSEQ plates received, in even portions, the genomic DNA of each subset. Each PCR replicate run on unsorted PBMC took in 250 to 300 ng DNA, tens of thousands of T cell genomes. TCRdb keeps only in-frame clones here, not all; method: immunoSEQ multiplex PCR. The data contain about half a million clones, around 80% of them singletons. As regards this clone: Its specificity is unknown.

Sequencing was performed on PBMCs. The genes are TRBV15 and TRBJ2-7; a weak D match, TRBD2 (5 bases). This sequence was found in a woman between 40 and 50 years old in good health. Some clones in this sample may be carry-over from other donors' samples. This CDR3 is CATSRARGSSYEQYF. CDR3 sequence (DNA): TGTGCCACCAGCAGAGCCCGGGGTAGCTCCTACGAGCAGTACTTC.